This T cell receptor beta chain was sequenced in a study of T cells in localized non-small cell lung cancer. General study findings and limits: Uninvolved nearby lung showed the greatest T cell clonality, exceeding that found in tumor. Longer overall survival was associated with a higher density of T cells in the blood.

Worth noting for this clone: What it recognizes is unknown.

Assay: immunoSEQ multiplex PCR; the TCRdb copy retains only in-frame clones and omits some. The sample records around 50,000 clones, around four fifths being singletons. The V and J ends lost 5 bases and 5 bases respectively, with 15 bases between them. Per the germline V gene, CDR1 is LNHDA and CDR2 is SQIVND (reference sequence). This CDR3 region has 15 residues. The starting material was peripheral blood, obtained before any cancer treatment. This TCR was recovered from a female donor of 60 years or more with stage II squamous cell lung carcinoma. The chain uses TRBV19 and TRBJ2-2, with D perhaps TRBD1 (5 bases). CDR3 DNA sequence: TGTGCCAGTAGTTACTCCAGGGTCGGAACCGGGGAGCTGTTTTTT. It specifies CASSYSRVGTGELFF. The whole variable domain, remainder taken from reference TRBV19 and TRBJ2-2, is DGGITQSPKYLFRKEGQNVTLSCEQNLNHDAMYWYRQDPGQGLRLIYYSQIVNDFQKGDIAEGYSVSREKKESFPLTVTSAQKNPTAFYLCASSYSRVGTGELFFGEGSRLTVL.